The rows below give T cell receptor beta chains drawn from one sample of a study of human T cells and chemical hapten exposure. TCRdb re-called the RACE reads with MiXCR, one entry per CDR3 protein. The sample includes roughly 52,000 distinct CDR3 sequences, 7.5% to 10% of them seen just once. The sequences come from whole blood, collected in connection with sensitization to the hapten diphenylcyclopropenone (DPC). These TCRs come from a woman between 50 and 59 years old with alopecia areata. Some clones in this sample may be carry-over from other donors' samples. The CDR3 runs from the conserved cysteine through the conserved F or W. D genes are given only for firm matches. Expanded clones get a size class; other rows say once, few or many, or leave the size out.

clone size: few; J gene: TRBJ2-7; D gene: .; V gene: TRBV5-1; CDR3 protein: CASSWDSAYEQYF; CDR3 DNA: TGCGCCAGCAGCTGGGACTCAGCCTACGAGCAGTACTTC
clone size: few; J gene: TRBJ2-7; D gene: TRBD2; V gene: TRBV7-6; CDR3 protein: CASSVNSGTFYEQYF; CDR3 DNA: TGTGCCAGCAGCGTCAATAGCGGGACATTCTACGAGCAGTACTTC
clone size: many; J gene: TRBJ1-6; D gene: TRBD1; V gene: TRBV7-9; CDR3 protein: CASSPQGDNSPLHF; CDR3 DNA: TGTGCCAGCAGCCCTCAGGGGGACAATTCACCCCTCCACTTT
clone size: few; J gene: TRBJ1-4; D gene: .; V gene: TRBV2; CDR3 protein: CASSEGESRKLFF; CDR3 DNA: TGTGCCAGCAGTGAAGGAGAGAGTCGTAAACTGTTTTTT
clone size: many; J gene: TRBJ1-1; D gene: .; V gene: TRBV6-2/TRBV6-3; CDR3 protein: CASSTKPGYTEAFF; CDR3 DNA: TGTGCCAGCAGCACCAAACCAGGGTACACTGAAGCTTTCTTT
clone size: few; J gene: TRBJ1-6; D gene: .; V gene: TRBV3-1; CDR3 protein: CTSSQVARSSRALHF; CDR3 DNA: TGTACCAGCAGCCAAGTAGCTCGGTCGAGTAGGGCCCTCCACTTT
clone size: .; J gene: TRBJ1-5; D gene: .; V gene: TRBV7-2; CDR3 protein: CASSLAAFQPQHF; CDR3 DNA: TGTGCCAGCAGCTTAGCTGCCTTTCAGCCCCAGCATTTT
clone size: once; J gene: TRBJ2-7; D gene: .; V gene: TRBV7-2; CDR3 protein: CASSRSLYEQYF; CDR3 DNA: TGTGCCAGCAGCCGGTCCCTCTACGAGCAGTACTTC
clone size: .; J gene: TRBJ2-3; D gene: .; V gene: TRBV29-1; CDR3 protein: CSVDRGGPTDTQYF; CDR3 DNA: TGCAGCGTTGATAGGGGGGGGCCTACAGATACGCAGTATTTT
clone size: few; J gene: TRBJ2-2; D gene: .; V gene: TRBV4-2; CDR3 protein: CASSQGHTVNTGELFF; CDR3 DNA: TGTGCCAGCAGCCAAGGGCATACGGTGAACACCGGGGAGCTGTTTTTT
clone size: many; J gene: TRBJ1-5; D gene: .; V gene: TRBV6-6; CDR3 protein: CASSYPQPQHF; CDR3 DNA: TGTGCCAGCAGTTACCCGCAGCCCCAGCATTTT
clone size: .; J gene: TRBJ2-2; D gene: .; V gene: TRBV5-1; CDR3 protein: CASSLISPKNTGELFF; CDR3 DNA: TGCGCCAGCAGCTTGATTTCTCCAAAGAACACCGGGGAGCTGTTTTTT
clone size: .; J gene: TRBJ2-6; D gene: .; V gene: TRBV7-2; CDR3 protein: CASSRDNSGANVLTF; CDR3 DNA: TGTGCCAGCAGCAGAGACAACTCTGGGGCCAACGTCCTGACTTTC
clone size: many; J gene: TRBJ2-7; D gene: .; V gene: TRBV27; CDR3 protein: CASRAPGLYEQYF; CDR3 DNA: TGTGCCAGCAGGGCCCCGGGCCTGTACGAGCAGTACTTC
clone size: .; J gene: TRBJ1-1; D gene: .; V gene: TRBV2; CDR3 protein: CASSGVGTEAFF; CDR3 DNA: TGTGCCAGCAGTGGGGTTGGAACTGAAGCTTTCTTT
clone size: few; J gene: TRBJ2-7; D gene: TRBD1; V gene: TRBV18; CDR3 protein: CASSPAPRDRGGEQYF; CDR3 DNA: TGTGCCAGCTCACCCGCCCCCCGGGACAGGGGGGGGGAGCAGTACTTC
clone size: few; J gene: TRBJ2-1; D gene: TRBD2; V gene: TRBV7-9; CDR3 protein: CASSPKAGTNYNEQFF; CDR3 DNA: TGTGCCAGCAGCCCCAAGGCCGGGACTAACTACAATGAGCAGTTCTTC
clone size: many; J gene: TRBJ1-1; D gene: TRBD1; V gene: TRBV6-6; CDR3 protein: CASSYPDRVSGTEAFF; CDR3 DNA: TGTGCCAGCAGTTACCCGGACAGGGTAAGTGGCACTGAAGCTTTCTTT
clone size: .; J gene: TRBJ2-7; D gene: .; V gene: TRBV12-3/TRBV12-4; CDR3 protein: CASSPFQSSYEQYF; CDR3 DNA: TGTGCCAGCAGTCCGTTTCAAAGCTCCTACGAGCAGTACTTC
clone size: .; J gene: TRBJ2-7; D gene: .; V gene: TRBV7-8; CDR3 protein: CASSLGTFSSYEQYF; CDR3 DNA: TGTGCCAGCAGCCTTGGGACTTTCAGCTCCTACGAGCAGTACTTC
clone size: few; J gene: TRBJ2-7; D gene: .; V gene: TRBV28; CDR3 protein: CASTQGGGYEQYF; CDR3 DNA: TGTGCCAGCACTCAAGGTGGGGGTTACGAGCAGTACTTC
clone size: many; J gene: TRBJ1-5; D gene: .; V gene: TRBV29-1; CDR3 protein: CSVVVAGEGNQPQHF; CDR3 DNA: TGCAGCGTTGTAGTCGCAGGGGAGGGCAATCAGCCCCAGCATTTT